This is a list of T cell receptor beta chains from one sample in a study of shared clonotypes between healthy human individuals. Only in-frame clones appear in the TCRdb table, and some are missing; sequencing was by immunoSEQ multiplex PCR. Among roughly 650,000 clones listed, roughly 96% were seen once. Sequenced material: naive CD8+ T cells sorted from blood. The receptors come from a woman aged 25 to 45 in good health. Each CDR3 is given with its conserved first and last residue. D genes are given only for firm matches. A row's size may be missing; if present it is once, few, many or a size class.

. TRBJ2-5 TRBV29-1 . CSVDGGLAEETQYF TGCAGCGTTGATGGGGGGCTAGCAGAAGAGACCCAGTACTTC
. TRBJ2-1 TRBV29-1 TRBD1 CSHRDRGTGEQFF TGCAGCCACCGGGACAGGGGGACGGGTGAGCAGTTCTTC
. TRBJ2-3 TRBV5-6 TRBD2 CASSLGASGISTDTQYF TGTGCCAGCAGCTTGGGGGCTAGCGGGATAAGCACAGATACGCAGTATTTT
. TRBJ2-7 TRBV5-6 . CASSTDFYEQYF TGTGCCAGCAGCACCGACTTCTACGAGCAGTACTTC
. TRBJ1-5 TRBV18 TRBD1 CASSPLGQGMDQPQHF TGTGCCAGCTCACCACTGGGACAGGGTATGGATCAGCCCCAGCATTTT
once TRBJ2-2 TRBV15 . CATSRAVVVEAGELFF TGTGCCACCAGCAGAGCAGTGGTAGTGGAGGCCGGGGAGCTGTTTTTT
once TRBJ1-2 TRBV27 . CASSLDSRDYGYTF TGTGCCAGCAGTTTAGATTCGAGGGACTATGGCTACACCTTC
. TRBJ1-6 TRBV7-9 . CASSEDRYDRGGLHF TGTGCCAGCAGCGAAGACCGATACGATAGGGGGGGCCTCCACTTT
. TRBJ1-4 TRBV9 . CASSVWGKSNEKLFF TGTGCCAGCAGCGTTTGGGGGAAGTCTAATGAAAAACTGTTTTTT
. TRBJ1-1 TRBV13 . CASSTHTGWGEAFF TGTGCCAGCAGCACCCATACAGGGTGGGGTGAAGCTTTCTTT
. TRBJ2-3 TRBV4-1 . CASSGRDSSTDTQYF TGCGCCAGCAGCGGCAGGGACTCCAGCACAGATACGCAGTATTTT
. TRBJ2-5 TRBV5-1 . CASSLGRLSQETQYF TGCGCCAGCAGCTTGGGGCGGCTGTCTCAAGAGACCCAGTACTTC
. TRBJ2-7 TRBV5-1 . CASSKPAVYEQYF TGCGCCAGCAGCAAACCGGCGGTTTACGAGCAGTACTTC
. TRBJ2-2 TRBV9 . CASSVTTHDFTGELFF TGTGCCAGCAGCGTAACGACACACGATTTCACCGGGGAGCTGTTTTTT
. TRBJ2-1 TRBV19 . CASSPLYPGHSYEQFF TGTGCCAGTAGCCCCCTTTATCCGGGACACAGTTATGAGCAGTTCTTC
. TRBJ2-1 TRBV5-1 . CASSLKQSVYDGEQFF TGCGCCAGCAGCTTAAAGCAGTCCGTCTACGATGGTGAGCAGTTCTTC
. TRBJ2-7 TRBV27 TRBD1 CASWTGGGEQYF TGTGCCAGCTGGACAGGGGGCGGCGAGCAGTACTTC
. TRBJ2-7 TRBV9 . CASSVGFGGRYSYEQYF TGTGCCAGCAGCGTAGGATTCGGAGGGCGTTACTCCTACGAGCAGTACTTC
. TRBJ2-7 TRBV6-1 TRBD1 CASTTDRGPREQYF TGTGCCAGCACTACCGACAGGGGGCCTCGCGAGCAGTACTTC
. TRBJ2-3 TRBV7-9 . CASSFGDDTQYF TGTGCCAGCAGCTTCGGGGACGATACGCAGTATTTT
. TRBJ2-7 TRBV27 TRBD1 CASSATGTGNEQYF TGTGCCAGCAGTGCAACCGGGACAGGGAACGAGCAGTACTTC
. TRBJ2-4 TRBV11-2 TRBD2 CASSLGLAPNIQYF TGTGCCAGCAGCCTAGGACTAGCCCCAAACATTCAGTACTTC
. TRBJ2-7 TRBV5-1 . CASSWTGARDEQYF TGCGCCAGCAGCTGGACGGGGGCTCGGGACGAGCAGTACTTC
. TRBJ1-5 TRBV28 . CASSLYRGASNQPQHF TGTGCCAGCAGTTTGTATCGAGGGGCGAGCAATCAGCCCCAGCATTTT
. TRBJ2-1 TRBV7-9 . CASSRAGVEQFF TGTGCCAGCAGCCGAGCGGGTGTCGAGCAGTTCTTC
once TRBJ2-1 TRBV6-4 . CASRHSSEPYNEQFF TGTGCCAGCAGGCACAGTAGCGAGCCATACAATGAGCAGTTCTTC
few TRBJ1-1 TRBV13 . CATPRGGVNTEAFF TGTGCCACCCCGCGGGGGGGGGTTAACACTGAAGCTTTCTTT
. TRBJ1-5 TRBV19 . CASSREHDNQPQHF TGTGCCAGTAGTAGGGAGCATGACAATCAGCCCCAGCATTTT
. TRBJ2-2 TRBV12-2 . CASRLANSGSRTNTGELFF TGTGCAAGTCGCTTAGCGAATAGCGGGAGCCGAACGAACACCGGGGAGCTGTTTTTT